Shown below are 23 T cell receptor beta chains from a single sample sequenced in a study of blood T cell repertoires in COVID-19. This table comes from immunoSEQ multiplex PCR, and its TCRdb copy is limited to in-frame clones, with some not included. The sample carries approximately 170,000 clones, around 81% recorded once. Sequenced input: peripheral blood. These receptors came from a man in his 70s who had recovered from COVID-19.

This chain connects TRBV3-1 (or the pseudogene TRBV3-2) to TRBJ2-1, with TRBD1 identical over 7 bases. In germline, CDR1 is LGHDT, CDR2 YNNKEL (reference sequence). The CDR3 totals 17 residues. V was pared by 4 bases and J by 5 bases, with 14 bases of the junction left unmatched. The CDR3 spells CASSRHTQGTRHNEQFF. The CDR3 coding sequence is TGTGCCAGCAGCCGCCATACACAGGGGACCCGGCACAATGAGCAGTTCTTC.

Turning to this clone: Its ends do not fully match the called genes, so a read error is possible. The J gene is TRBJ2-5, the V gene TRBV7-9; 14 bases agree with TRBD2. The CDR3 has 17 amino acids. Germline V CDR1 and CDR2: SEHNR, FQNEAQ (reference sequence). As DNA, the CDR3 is TGTGCCAGCAGATTAGGGACTAGCGGGAGTTTTCGGGAGACCCAGTACTTC. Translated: CASRLGTSGSFRETQYF.

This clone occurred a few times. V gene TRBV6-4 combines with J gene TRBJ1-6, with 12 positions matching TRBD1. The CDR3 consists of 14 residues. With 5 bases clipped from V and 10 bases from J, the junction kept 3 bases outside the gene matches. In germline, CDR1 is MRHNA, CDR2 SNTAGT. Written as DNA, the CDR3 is TGTGCCAGCAGTCGTGGGACAGGGGGCTCACCCCTCCACTTT. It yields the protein CASSRGTGGSPLHF.

CDR3 residues: CASSSDRGTEAFF. The CDR3 DNA reads as TGTGCCAGCAGTTCCGACAGGGGGACTGAAGCTTTCTTT. The rearrangement joins TRBV6-5 to TRBJ1-1; 9 nucleotides match TRBD1. V was pared by 4 bases and J by 5 bases, with 2 bases of the junction left unmatched. Germline CDR1 and CDR2: MNHEY and SVGAGI. CDR3 length: 13 residues.

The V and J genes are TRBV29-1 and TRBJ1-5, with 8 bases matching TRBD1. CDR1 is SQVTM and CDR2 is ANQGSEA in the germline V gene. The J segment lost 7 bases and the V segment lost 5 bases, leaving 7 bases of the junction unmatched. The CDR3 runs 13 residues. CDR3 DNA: TGCAGCGTTCAAATACAGGGGGGACAGCCCCAGCATTTT. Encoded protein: CSVQIQGGQPQHF.

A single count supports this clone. CDR3 nucleotide sequence: TGTGCCAGCTCACCACCTGGGCGGGATTACAATGAGCAGTTCTTC. Residues: CASSPPGRDYNEQFF. J is TRBJ2-1 and V is TRBV18; a possible D gene is TRBD2 (6 bases). Germline V lookup: CDR1 KGHSH, CDR2 LQKENI. V was clipped by 0 bases and J by 4 bases, with 10 bases between them. This CDR3 contains 15 residues.

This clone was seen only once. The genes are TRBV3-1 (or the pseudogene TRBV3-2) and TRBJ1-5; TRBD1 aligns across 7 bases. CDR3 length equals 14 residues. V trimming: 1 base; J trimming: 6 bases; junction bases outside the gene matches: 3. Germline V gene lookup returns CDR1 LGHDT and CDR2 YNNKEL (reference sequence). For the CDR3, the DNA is TGTGCCAGCAGCCAAGCGTACAGGGGTCAGCCCCAGCATTTT. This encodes CASSQAYRGQPQHF.

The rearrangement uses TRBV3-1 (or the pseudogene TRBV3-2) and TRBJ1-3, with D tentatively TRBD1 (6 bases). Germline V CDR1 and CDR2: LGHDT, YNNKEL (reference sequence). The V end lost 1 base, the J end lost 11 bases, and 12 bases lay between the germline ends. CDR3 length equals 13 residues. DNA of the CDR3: TGTGCCAGCAGCCAAGGGCAGGGGAACGCCATATATTTT. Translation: CASSQGQGNAIYF.

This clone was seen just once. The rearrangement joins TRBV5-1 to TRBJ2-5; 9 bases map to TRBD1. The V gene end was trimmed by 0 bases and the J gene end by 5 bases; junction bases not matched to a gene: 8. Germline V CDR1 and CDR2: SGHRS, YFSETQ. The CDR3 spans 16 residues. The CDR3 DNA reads TGCGCCAGCAGCTTGGAGGGACAGGGATCCGGGGAGACCCAGTACTTC. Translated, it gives CASSLEGQGSGETQYF.

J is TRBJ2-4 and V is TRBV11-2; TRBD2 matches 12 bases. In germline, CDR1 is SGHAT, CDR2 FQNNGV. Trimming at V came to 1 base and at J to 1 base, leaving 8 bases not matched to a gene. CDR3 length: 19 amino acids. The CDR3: CASSLGLAGALTAKNIQYF. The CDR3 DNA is TGTGCCAGCAGCTTAGGACTAGCGGGAGCATTAACGGCCAAAAACATTCAGTACTTC.

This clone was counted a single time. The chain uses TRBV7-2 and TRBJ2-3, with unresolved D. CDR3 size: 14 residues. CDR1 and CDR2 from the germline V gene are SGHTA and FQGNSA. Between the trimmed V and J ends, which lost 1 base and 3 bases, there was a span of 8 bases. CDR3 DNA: TGTGCCAGCAGCTTAGAAATGCGAACAGATACGCAGTATTTT. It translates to CASSLEMRTDTQYF.

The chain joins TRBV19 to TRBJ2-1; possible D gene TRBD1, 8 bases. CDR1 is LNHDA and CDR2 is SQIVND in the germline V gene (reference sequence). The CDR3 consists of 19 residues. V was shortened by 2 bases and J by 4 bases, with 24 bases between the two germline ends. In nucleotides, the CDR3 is TGTGCCAGTAGTATAAAGGGGACAGGAGGGACTACTAGATACAATGAGCAGTTCTTC. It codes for CASSIKGTGGTTRYNEQFF.

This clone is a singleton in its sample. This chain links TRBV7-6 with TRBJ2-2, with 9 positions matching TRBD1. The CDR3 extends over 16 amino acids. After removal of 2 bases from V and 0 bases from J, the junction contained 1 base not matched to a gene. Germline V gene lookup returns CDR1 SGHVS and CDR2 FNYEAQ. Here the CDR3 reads CASSLTGGTNTGELFF. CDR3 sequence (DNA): TGTGCCAGCAGCTTAACAGGGGGCACGAACACCGGGGAGCTGTTTTTT.

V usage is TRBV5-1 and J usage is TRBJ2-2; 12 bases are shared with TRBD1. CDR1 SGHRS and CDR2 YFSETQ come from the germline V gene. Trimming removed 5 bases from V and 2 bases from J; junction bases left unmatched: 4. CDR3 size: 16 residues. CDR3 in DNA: TGCGCCAGCAGATCGGGACAGGGGGCAAACACCGGGGAGCTGTTTTTT. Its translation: CASRSGQGANTGELFF.

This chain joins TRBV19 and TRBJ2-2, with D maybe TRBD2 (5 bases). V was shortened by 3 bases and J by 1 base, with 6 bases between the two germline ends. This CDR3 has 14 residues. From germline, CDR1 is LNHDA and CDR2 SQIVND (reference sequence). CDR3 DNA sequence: TGTGCCAGTAGTATTCGGGGGAACACCGGGGAGCTGTTTTTT. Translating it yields CASSIRGNTGELFF.

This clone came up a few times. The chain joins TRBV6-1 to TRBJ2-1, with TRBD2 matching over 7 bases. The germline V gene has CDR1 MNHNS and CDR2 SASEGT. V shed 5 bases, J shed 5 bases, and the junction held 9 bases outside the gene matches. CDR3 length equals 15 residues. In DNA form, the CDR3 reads TGTGCCAGCAGTCCTTGGGGCGGGAGTGACAATGAGCAGTTCTTC. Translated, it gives CASSPWGGSDNEQFF.

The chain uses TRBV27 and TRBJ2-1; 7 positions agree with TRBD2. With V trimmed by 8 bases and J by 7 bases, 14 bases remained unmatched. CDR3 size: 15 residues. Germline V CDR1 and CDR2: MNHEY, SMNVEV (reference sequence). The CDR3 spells CASEPSEGGKNEQFF. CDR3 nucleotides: TGTGCCAGCGAACCGAGTGAGGGAGGGAAAAATGAGCAGTTCTTC.

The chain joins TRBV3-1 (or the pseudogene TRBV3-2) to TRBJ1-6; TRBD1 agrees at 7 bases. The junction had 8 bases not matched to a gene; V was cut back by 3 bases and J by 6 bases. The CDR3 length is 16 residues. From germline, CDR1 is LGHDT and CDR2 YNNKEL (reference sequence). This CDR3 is CASSHGTGVANSPLHF. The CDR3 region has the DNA TGTGCCAGCAGCCATGGTACAGGGGTGGCTAATTCACCCCTCCACTTT.

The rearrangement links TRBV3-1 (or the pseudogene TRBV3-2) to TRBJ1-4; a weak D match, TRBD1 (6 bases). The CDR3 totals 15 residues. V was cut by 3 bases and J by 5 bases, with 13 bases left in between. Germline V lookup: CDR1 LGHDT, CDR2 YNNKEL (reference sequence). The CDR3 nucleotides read TGTGCCAGCAGCCAGTTAGACAGGAGGAATGAAAAACTGTTTTTT. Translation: CASSQLDRRNEKLFF.

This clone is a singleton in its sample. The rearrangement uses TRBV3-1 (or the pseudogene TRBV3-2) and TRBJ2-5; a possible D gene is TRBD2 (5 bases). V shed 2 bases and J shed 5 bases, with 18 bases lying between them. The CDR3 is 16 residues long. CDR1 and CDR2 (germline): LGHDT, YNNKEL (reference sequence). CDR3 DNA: TGTGCCAGCAGCCAAAACCCACAGCCAGAGCGGGAGACCCAGTACTTC. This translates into CASSQNPQPERETQYF.

The CDR3 sequence is CASSLEGGGDEAFF. The CDR3 bases are TGTGCCAGCAGCTTAGAAGGGGGCGGGGATGAAGCTTTCTTT. J is TRBJ1-1 and V is TRBV7-9, with 7 bases that match TRBD1. The CDR3 contains 14 residues. Per germline, CDR1 SEHNR and CDR2 FQNEAQ (reference sequence). The trim removed 1 base at V and 7 bases at J, leaving 6 bases unmatched. Based on the CDR3 plus reference TRBV7-9 and TRBJ1-1, the full variable domain is DTGVSQNPRHKITKRGQNVTFRCDPISEHNRLYWYRQTLGQGPEFLTYFQNEAQLEKSRLLSDRFSAERPKGSFSTLEIQRTEQGDSAMYLCASSLEGGGDEAFFGQGTRLTVV.

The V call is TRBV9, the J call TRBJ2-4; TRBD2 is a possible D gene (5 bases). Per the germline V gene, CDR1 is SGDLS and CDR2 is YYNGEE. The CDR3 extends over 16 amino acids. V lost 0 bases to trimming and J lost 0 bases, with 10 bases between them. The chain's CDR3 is CASSVGGSLAKNIQYF. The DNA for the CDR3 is TGTGCCAGCAGCGTAGGAGGGAGCTTAGCCAAAAACATTCAGTACTTC.

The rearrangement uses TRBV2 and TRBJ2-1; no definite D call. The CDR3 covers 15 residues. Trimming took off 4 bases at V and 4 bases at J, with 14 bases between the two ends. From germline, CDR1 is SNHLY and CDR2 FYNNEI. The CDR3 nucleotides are TGTGCCAGCAGTGCAGCTAGTACCACTTACAATGAGCAGTTCTTC. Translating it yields CASSAASTTYNEQFF.